These 32 T cell receptor beta chains came from one sample sequenced in a study of cytomegalovirus exposure and HLA in healthy donors. Primers included in the PCR were 60 Vbeta and 13 Jbeta primers. Assay: immunoSEQ multiplex PCR; the TCRdb copy retains only in-frame clones and omits some. The table shows about 120,000 clones, with around 76% occurring only once. The sequencing input was PBMCs. These receptor sequences come from a woman in her thirties or forties in good health and CMV-seropositive.

The J gene is TRBJ2-5, the V gene TRBV4-1; a weak D match, TRBD1 (5 bases). Trimming took 0 bases from V and 2 from J, leaving 10 bases between them. The germline V gene encodes CDR1 MGHRA and CDR2 YSYEKL. The CDR3 runs 15 residues. The CDR3: CASSQDPPGQETQYF. The DNA of the CDR3 is TGCGCCAGCAGCCAAGATCCCCCAGGGCAAGAGACCCAGTACTTC.

The chain combines TRBV7-2 with TRBJ2-2; 8 bases are a match to TRBD1. The CDR3 contains 16 residues. CDR1 and CDR2 (germline): SGHTA, FQGNSA. The trim removed 3 bases at V and 4 bases at J, leaving 7 bases unmatched. Here the CDR3 DNA reads TGTGCCAGCAGCTTTGGACAGGGAGCCGTCACCGGGGAGCTGTTTTTT. The encoded protein is CASSFGQGAVTGELFF.

The chain employs TRBV10-3 and TRBJ2-3, with D perhaps TRBD1 (6 bases). The germline V gene has CDR1 ENHRY and CDR2 SYGVKD. Trimming removed 6 bases from V and 3 bases from J, with 16 bases in between. The CDR3 is 15 amino acids. CDR3 coding DNA: TGTGCCATCAGGGACCTCAGGGGAAAGACAGATACGCAGTATTTT. It codes for CAIRDLRGKTDTQYF.

The J gene is TRBJ2-7, the V gene TRBV7-6; 8 bases agree with TRBD2. This CDR3 region has 15 residues. Trimming took 5 bases from V and 3 from J; bases not matched to a gene: 9. Germline lookup yields CDR1 SGHVS and CDR2 FNYEAQ. As DNA, the CDR3 is TGTGCCAGCAGCCCGGGGGGGCCGAGGGGCTACGAGCAGTACTTC. Its protein product is CASSPGGPRGYEQYF.

The chain couples TRBV4-1 to TRBJ2-7; tentatively, D is TRBD1 (5 bases). The CDR3 length is 16 residues. Trimming took off 0 bases at V and 1 base at J, with 13 bases between the two ends. Germline values: CDR1 MGHRA, CDR2 YSYEKL. CDR3 DNA: TGCGCCAGCAGCCAAGACCAAGGGGTCAGATCCTACGAGCAGTACTTC. Translating gives CASSQDQGVRSYEQYF.

The chain recombines TRBV14 with TRBJ2-5; perhaps TRBD2 as D (5 bases). Germline V CDR1 and CDR2: SGHDN, FVKESK. CDR3 size: 13 residues. Trimming left V 4 bases short and J 3 bases short, with 9 bases between. In nucleotides, the CDR3 is TGTGCCAGCAGCCGGTCGGGGAAAGAGACCCAGTACTTC. Translating gives CASSRSGKETQYF.

This sequence joins TRBV30 and TRBJ2-7; tentatively, D is TRBD1 (6 bases). CDR1 is GTSNPN, CDR2 SVGIG, per germline (reference sequence). V shed 0 bases and J shed 4 bases, with 7 bases lying between them. The CDR3 runs 12 residues. CDR3 coding DNA: TGTGCCTGGAGTGTACAGGGATACGAGCAGTACTTC. It specifies CAWSVQGYEQYF.

The rearrangement uses TRBV29-1 and TRBJ2-7; D is unclear. This CDR3 has 14 amino acids. Trimming took 0 bases from V and 3 from J, leaving 12 bases between them. Germline-derived CDR1 and CDR2 are SQVTM and ANQGSEA. CDR3 sequence (DNA): TGCAGCGTTGAAGATCGAACAGTGGGCTACGAGCAGTACTTC. It encodes CSVEDRTVGYEQYF.

This sequence joins TRBV2 and TRBJ1-1; D perhaps matches TRBD1 (6 bases). The V and J ends lost 5 bases and 1 base respectively, with 11 bases between them. CDR1 is SNHLY and CDR2 is FYNNEI in the germline V gene. This CDR3 is 14 amino acids long. The CDR3 sequence: CASSLQGANTEAFF. The CDR3 DNA sequence: TGTGCCAGCAGTCTACAGGGTGCGAACACTGAAGCTTTCTTT.

The chain couples TRBV7-2 to TRBJ2-7, with D possibly being TRBD1 (6 bases). From germline, CDR1 is SGHTA and CDR2 FQGNSA. The CDR3 runs 14 residues. V gave up 0 bases and J gave up 4 bases, with 10 bases separating them. This CDR3 reads CASSLASRGYEQYF. CDR3 nucleotide sequence: TGTGCCAGCAGCTTAGCGAGTAGGGGGTACGAGCAGTACTTC.

The chain uses TRBV5-1 and TRBJ2-1, with 11 bases that match TRBD2. V shed 0 bases, J shed 6 bases, and the junction held 2 bases outside the gene matches. Germline V gene data show CDR1 as SGHRS and CDR2 as YFSETQ. The CDR3 runs to 15 residues. The CDR3 spells CASSLAGTSGNEQFF. CDR3 DNA: TGCGCCAGCAGCTTGGCGGGGACTAGCGGCAATGAGCAGTTCTTC.

The V gene is TRBV6-1, the J gene TRBJ1-1; no clear D. The germline V gene has CDR1 MNHNS and CDR2 SASEGT. V lost 8 bases, J lost 5 bases, and 15 bases lay in between. The CDR3 loop spans 13 amino acids. As DNA, the CDR3 is TGTGCCAGCTGTCTGGCGGGTATAACTGAAGCTTTCTTT. Protein sequence: CASCLAGITEAFF.

This clone was recorded a few times. The chain combines TRBV11-3 with TRBJ2-1, with a tentative D call TRBD1 (6 bases). This CDR3 is 14 amino acids long. The V gene's germline CDR1 is SGHNT and CDR2 YENEEA. V was pared by 5 bases and J by 4 bases, with 12 bases between. CDR3 region: CASSPDRYYNEQFF. The CDR3 DNA reads as TGTGCCAGCAGCCCGGACAGATATTACAATGAGCAGTTCTTC.

This chain joins TRBV19 and TRBJ2-5; 13 nucleotides align to TRBD2. This CDR3 has 18 residues. Germline CDR1 reads LNHDA; CDR2 reads SQIVND (reference sequence). The ends lost 2 bases at V and 1 base at J; junction bases unmatched: 7. CDR3 sequence (DNA): TGTGCCAGTAGTATAATACCGGGACTAGCGGGGATCCAAGAGACCCAGTACTTC. This translates into CASSIIPGLAGIQETQYF.

J is TRBJ1-3 and V is TRBV9; a weak D match, TRBD1 (5 bases). Germline lookup yields CDR1 SGDLS and CDR2 YYNGEE. The ends were cut back, 0 bases at V and 0 bases at J, with 13 bases in the middle. The CDR3 has 17 residues. The CDR3 nucleotides are TGTGCCAGCAGCGTAGTCCCGACAGCAATCTCTGGAAACACCATATATTTT. Its protein is CASSVVPTAISGNTIYF.

The CDR3 DNA sequence: TGCAGCGTCGGTGCGGGACAGCGATACAATGAGCAGTTCTTC. Translation: CSVGAGQRYNEQFF. The gene calls are TRBV29-1 and TRBJ2-1; D is perhaps TRBD1 (7 bases). The CDR3 has 14 residues. V shed 6 bases and J shed 4 bases, with 16 bases lying between them. Germline V gene lookup returns CDR1 SQVTM and CDR2 ANQGSEA.

This clone showed up just a few times. The chain uses TRBV19 and TRBJ2-1; 8 positions match TRBD2. CDR1 is LNHDA, CDR2 SQIVND, per germline (reference sequence). After removal of 7 bases from V and 10 bases from J, the junction contained 9 bases not matched to a gene. The CDR3 extends over 13 amino acids. The CDR3 loop reads CASTPGGGQEQFF. In nucleotides, the CDR3 is TGTGCCAGTACCCCCGGGGGGGGACAAGAGCAGTTCTTC.

This clone was recorded only once. The chain has TRBV7-9 and TRBJ1-2; 9 bases match TRBD1. With 1 base clipped from V and 6 bases from J, the junction kept 3 bases outside the gene matches. This CDR3 has 14 residues. In germline, CDR1 is SEHNR, CDR2 FQNEAQ (reference sequence). DNA for the CDR3: TGTGCCAGCAGCTTAGAACAGGGGGCGGATGGCTACACCTTC. Protein sequence: CASSLEQGADGYTF.

The gene calls are TRBV11-2 and TRBJ2-7; D is ambiguous. Trimming pared 0 bases from V and 1 base from J, leaving 7 bases between. The CDR3 is 14 residues long. From germline, CDR1 is SGHAT and CDR2 FQNNGV. Here the CDR3 DNA reads TGTGCCAGCAGCTTAGATCGCGGATCCTACGAGCAGTACTTC. It is translated as CASSLDRGSYEQYF. The full variable domain, its missing parts supplied by reference TRBV11-2 and TRBJ2-7, is EAGVAQSPRYKIIEKRQSVAFWCNPISGHATLYWYQQILGQGPKLLIQFQNNGVVDDSQLPKDRFSAERLKGVDSTLKIQPAKLEDSAVYLCASSLDRGSYEQYFGPGTRLTVT.

This clone was found a few times. This chain joins TRBV9 and TRBJ1-6; TRBD1 agrees at 8 bases. Germline V lookup: CDR1 SGDLS, CDR2 YYNGEE. The junction had 10 bases not matched to a gene; V was cut back by 4 bases and J by 4 bases. The CDR3 totals 17 residues. The CDR3 coding sequence is TGTGCCAGCAGCCCGGGACAGGCTTCGAGTTATAATTCACCCCTCCACTTT. Protein sequence: CASSPGQASSYNSPLHF.

The chain combines TRBV30 with TRBJ1-2; D uncertain. Per germline, CDR1 GTSNPN and CDR2 SVGIG (reference sequence). The V gene lost 1 base and the J gene lost 4 bases, with 13 bases spanning the gap. This CDR3 contains 14 residues. The CDR3: CAWSADSEVYGYTF. The CDR3 bases are TGTGCCTGGAGTGCTGACTCCGAGGTCTATGGCTACACCTTC.

J is TRBJ1-2 and V is TRBV7-9, with D perhaps TRBD1 (5 bases). Germline V lookup: CDR1 SEHNR, CDR2 FQNEAQ (reference sequence). The ends were cut back, 7 bases at V and 2 bases at J, with 14 bases in the middle. The CDR3 sequence is 14 residues long. In DNA form, the CDR3 reads TGTGCCAGCACCCGGGACTATGGGAACTATGGCTACACCTTC. Translated, it gives CASTRDYGNYGYTF.

The V gene is TRBV7-3, the J gene TRBJ1-1; D is unresolved. The CDR3 totals 15 residues. Per the germline V gene, CDR1 is SGHTA and CDR2 is FQGTGA. Trimming pared 1 base from V and 1 base from J, leaving 10 bases between. CDR3 nucleotide sequence: TGTGCCAGCAGCTTAAGCGCCGGTGGGAACACTGAAGCTTTCTTT. Translating it yields CASSLSAGGNTEAFF.

In the case of this clone: Germline is not matched at one junction end, which may reflect a read error. This sample includes further DNA sequences coding for the same CDR3. This chain uses TRBV6-1 with TRBJ1-6, with 8 bases matching TRBD1. The CDR3 runs to 17 residues. The germline gives CDR1 MNHNS, CDR2 SASEGT. CDR3 nucleotides: TGTGCCAGTAGTGACAGGGGCCAGAGCTCCTATAATTCACCCCTCCACTTT. Protein sequence: CASSDRGQSSYNSPLHF.

The V and J genes are TRBV19 and TRBJ2-7; 10 nucleotides match TRBD1. The CDR3 consists of 15 residues. CDR1 and CDR2 from the germline V gene are LNHDA and SQIVND (reference sequence). V was pared by 5 bases and J by 2 bases, with 6 bases of the junction left unmatched. In DNA form, the CDR3 reads TGTGCCAGTAGTCGTTCAGGGACAGGGGCCTACGAGCAGTACTTC. Residues: CASSRSGTGAYEQYF.

The rearrangement uses TRBV7-9 and TRBJ2-3; 7 bases line up with TRBD2. CDR1 is SEHNR, CDR2 FQNEAQ, per germline (reference sequence). The junction had 8 bases not matched to a gene; V was cut back by 2 bases and J by 3 bases. The CDR3 contains 16 residues. The CDR3 DNA reads TGTGCCAGCAGCTTAAGATCAGCGGGGAGAACAGATACGCAGTATTTT. It yields the protein CASSLRSAGRTDTQYF. The whole variable domain, filled in from reference TRBV7-9 and TRBJ2-3, reads DTGVSQNPRHKITKRGQNVTFRCDPISEHNRLYWYRQTLGQGPEFLTYFQNEAQLEKSRLLSDRFSAERPKGSFSTLEIQRTEQGDSAMYLCASSLRSAGRTDTQYFGPGTRLTVL.

The chain joins TRBV7-2 to TRBJ2-5; TRBD2 matches at 9 bases. CDR1 is SGHTA and CDR2 is FQGNSA in the germline V gene. CDR3 size: 17 residues. Trimming cost V 1 base and J 5 bases; bases outside gene matches: 11. CDR3 DNA: TGTGCCAGCAGCTTAGTCAGGTCGGGCGGGGGGGCGGAGACCCAGTACTTC. This translates into CASSLVRSGGGAETQYF.

Only one count was recorded for this clone. The rearrangement uses TRBV6-5 and TRBJ2-7, with D uncertain. CDR3 size: 15 residues. CDR1 and CDR2 from the germline V gene are MNHEY and SVGAGI. V was cut by 2 bases and J by 1 base, with 12 bases left in between. CDR3 nucleotide sequence: TGTGCCAGCAGTTACGGGCAGGCCATTTCCTACGAGCAGTACTTC. Encoded protein: CASSYGQAISYEQYF.

The sample holds one count of this clone. The rearrangement links TRBV6-5 to TRBJ2-7, with 13 bases aligning to TRBD2. The V segment lost 4 bases and the J segment 4 bases; nucleotides outside the gene matches: 4. From germline, CDR1 is MNHEY and CDR2 SVGAGI. The CDR3 runs 15 residues. The DNA of the CDR3 is TGTGCCAGCAGTTCTCGGACTAGCGGGGGATACGAGCAGTACTTC. Translating gives CASSSRTSGGYEQYF.

The V and J genes are TRBV2 and TRBJ1-4, with 7 nucleotides matching TRBD1. Germline assignment: CDR1 SNHLY and CDR2 FYNNEI. This CDR3 has 12 residues. V shed 6 bases, J shed 8 bases, and the junction held 3 bases outside the gene matches. The CDR3 region has the DNA TGTGCCAGCAGCATCAGGGGGGAAAAACTGTTTTTT. Its translation is CASSIRGEKLFF.

For the CDR3, the DNA is TGTGCCTGGAGCTCCGGAGGCGCGAACACCGGGGAGCTGTTTTTT. Protein: CAWSSGGANTGELFF. The genes are TRBV30 and TRBJ2-2; D might be TRBD2 (5 bases). This CDR3 contains 15 residues. Germline V gene sequence: CDR1 GTSNPN, CDR2 SVGIG (reference sequence). The germline V and J ends were trimmed by 3 bases and 0 bases, with 11 bases remaining between them.

The chain carries TRBV19 and TRBJ1-5, with D unclear. Trimming left V 5 bases short and J 1 base short, with 6 bases between. Germline V gene data show CDR1 as LNHDA and CDR2 as SQIVND (reference sequence). This CDR3 region has 13 residues. CDR3 sequence: CASSPGSNQPQHF. The CDR3 DNA reads TGTGCCAGTAGTCCGGGGAGCAATCAGCCCCAGCATTTT.